The clone carrying this T cell receptor (beta chain) occurred once. Its ends do not fully match the called genes, so a read error is possible. The data belong to a study of T cell changes during pregnancy in multiple sclerosis. Produced via immunoSEQ multiplex PCR; TCRdb's table is partial and in-frame only. The sample holds 32,000 or so clones, approximately 92% seen once. CDR3 length: 15 amino acids. Germline V lookup: CDR1 PRHDT, CDR2 FYEKMQ (reference sequence). This chain connects TRBV13 to TRBJ1-2; TRBD1 agrees at 7 bases. The sequence was obtained from a female donor with multiple sclerosis, enrolled in a pregnancy study. The source was CD8+ T cells from peripheral blood mononuclear cells, collected in the second trimester of pregnancy. CDR3 loop: CASSLLGTAPLDRAF. The CDR3 bases are TGTGCCAGCAGCCTCCTAGGGACAGCCCCGTTGGATAGGGCCTTC.